Described below is a single T cell receptor (beta chain) sequence and its context. This entry belongs to a study of control samples from healthy donors and cancer patients. The repertoire was sequenced with immunoSEQ multiplex PCR; TCRdb's copy has only in-frame clones and lacks some. The sample lists tens of thousands of clones; about 93% were seen once. The sample consisted of blood. The sequence came from a man aged 25-45 years in good health.

The CDR3 is CASSLAPGQGRNQPQHF. CDR3 in DNA: TGTGCCAGCAGTTTGGCCCCCGGACAGGGACGCAATCAGCCCCAGCATTTT. V usage is TRBV28 and J usage is TRBJ1-5; 8 positions agree with TRBD1. Per the germline V gene, CDR1 is MDHEN and CDR2 is SYDVKM. The CDR3 extends over 17 amino acids. J was trimmed by 2 bases and V by 3 bases; bases with no gene match: 9.